This T cell receptor beta chain is drawn from a study of blood T cell repertoires in COVID-19 (dated by TCRdb to the early 2020s). Turning to the overall study: The collaborator samples originated in the United States, Italy and Spain and spanned the acute and convalescent phases of COVID-19. Deeply sampled blood TCRbeta repertoires from subjects exposed to, actively infected with, or recovered from COVID-19 were included in the dataset. Samples came from the ongoing ImmuneRACE study (first 160 participants) plus 1,254 subjects from 6 global collaborators. The prospective study material was composed of cDNA or gDNA derived from T cells, B-cell-depleted T cells, or PBMCs. The repertoires were released in a freely available public database meant as a resource for research on the immune response to SARS-CoV-2. Sample metadata almost always included a de-identified subject ID, COVID-19 status, age in years and sex. Where HLA class I and class II types were available, the types were taken from metadata supplied by the sample provider, not from assay-based typing.

One collaborating source in Seattle enrolled patients while the patients were actively infected and followed the patients over time throughout the course of disease. Each collaborating institution followed its own protocols to collect whole blood in K2EDTA tubes. For TCRbeta analysis, collaborators shipped samples in one of three forms: frozen whole blood, isolated PBMCs, or DNA extracted from either of those sample types. From a lookup of the germline V gene, CDR1 and CDR2 are SGHVS and FQNEAQ. The CDR3 goes from the cysteine to the phenylalanine over 13 residues. The entry retains the CDR3 DNA only, 39 bases that are in frame from base 1. The junction carries 10 bases between V and J, which are trimmed by 5 bases and 2 bases respectively. As for this clone: Its antigen remains unidentified. One base away there is no much larger clone; base qualities are not given.

TCRbeta CDR3 regions were amplified from genomic DNA using the immunoSEQ Assay, a bias-controlled multiplex PCR. Per the source publication's procedure: The number of nucleated cells in each sample was estimated by amplification of reference gene primers within the assay. To quantify the absolute abundance of each unique TCRbeta CDR3 rearrangement, sequence reads were collapsed and filtered. For each sample, productive Simpson clonality was calculated as the square root of Simpson's diversity index over productive rearrangements. Here the immuneACCESS table is served through TCRdb, limited to in-frame sequences with V and J called. Missing clones are a known gap in these copies; in checked studies unresolved V genes cover under half, and the rest lacks a known reason. The DNA gave D and trimming, while V, J and clone size come from that table. The sample includes 450,000 or so clones, with roughly 89% observed a single time. The leading ten clones occupy approximately 0.9% of the sample.

Overall study outcomes, separate from this receptor: The quantity of clinical and demographic metadata differed by source and by participant and was supplied without curation.

The chain joins TRBV7-8 to TRBJ2-7; the D gene cannot be named for sure. The receptor's source is a man between 18 and 29 years old with COVID-19, enrolled during active disease. Sequencing was carried out using peripheral blood. The CDR3: CASSPDGAYEQYF. Here is the DNA: TGTGCCAGCAGCCCAGACGGAGCCTACGAGCAGTACTTC.